The clone carrying this T cell receptor beta chain came up a few times. Its cognate antigen is unknown. A single base separates this from a much larger clone, so it may be a read error. This sample was taken from a study of T cells after yellow fever vaccination. Study in general: SMART-Seq v4 Ultra Low Input handled preparation of low-cell-number fractions. Study-level findings and limits: Most primary-vaccination clones reappeared after the booster (about 97% CD4, approximately 88% CD8). The secondary response showed a weaker magnitude and a faster peak, day 5 versus 15. It was a small share of clonotypes that appeared in both CD4 and CD8 compartments.

MiXCR, applied by TCRdb to the 5' RACE reads, yields one record per CDR3 protein. The table has about 360,000 distinct CDR3 sequences, 6.2% seen once. The CDR3 loop spans 12 amino acids. Deletions cut 2 bases from V and 0 bases from J, with 1 base between. From germline, CDR1 is SGHTA and CDR2 FQGNSA. This clonotype was sampled from a man aged 25 to 45 who received the YFV17D yellow fever vaccine. The source material was PBMCs, sampled 5 days after the yellow fever booster vaccination. The chain has TRBV7-2 and TRBJ2-5; D remains ambiguous. As DNA, the CDR3 is TGTGCCAGCAGCTTACACCAAGAGACCCAGTACTTC. Its translation: CASSLHQETQYF.